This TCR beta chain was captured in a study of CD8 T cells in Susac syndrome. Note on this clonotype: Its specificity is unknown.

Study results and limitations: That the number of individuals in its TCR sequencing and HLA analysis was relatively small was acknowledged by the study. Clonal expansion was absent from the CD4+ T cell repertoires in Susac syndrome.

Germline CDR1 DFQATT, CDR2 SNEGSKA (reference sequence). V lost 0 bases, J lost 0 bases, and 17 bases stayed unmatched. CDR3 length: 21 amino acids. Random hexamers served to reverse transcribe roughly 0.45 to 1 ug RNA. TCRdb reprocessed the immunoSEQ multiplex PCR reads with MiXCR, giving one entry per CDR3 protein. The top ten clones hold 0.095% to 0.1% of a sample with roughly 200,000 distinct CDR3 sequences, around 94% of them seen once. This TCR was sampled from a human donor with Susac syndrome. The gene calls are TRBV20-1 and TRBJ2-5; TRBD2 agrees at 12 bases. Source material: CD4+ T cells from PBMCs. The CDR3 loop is CSARDYRLAGAQAKYQETQYF. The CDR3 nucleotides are TGCAGTGCTAGAGACTATCGACTAGCGGGGGCCCAGGCTAAGTACCAAGAGACCCAGTACTTC.